This T cell receptor beta chain was sequenced for a study of T cell responses to AZD1222 COVID-19 vaccine. Study results and limitations: Vaccination with two AZD1222 doses was followed by a rise in Spike-specific TCR breadth and depth. It was only after the peak T cell response that any repertoires were sampled. Donors were largely white British and mainly female; clonal diversity was possibly underestimated.

The method was immunoSEQ multiplex PCR; TCRdb's version includes in-frame clones alone and lacks a portion of them. The data hold 110,000 or so clones, with 70% to 90% observed a single time. About this clone: Its specificity is unknown.

Specimen: peripheral blood, collected on day 0 of AZD1222 vaccination. The receptor's source is an adult in good health.

CDR3 sequence reads: CASSLSGEVGNIQYF. The CDR3 nucleotides read TGCGCCAGCAGCCTCAGCGGGGAAGTCGGTAACATTCAGTACTTC. The chain has TRBV5-1 and TRBJ2-4, with 7 bases aligning to TRBD2. The trim removed 4 bases at V and 7 bases at J, leaving 11 bases unmatched. Germline assignment: CDR1 SGHRS and CDR2 YFSETQ. This CDR3 comprises 15 residues.